This entry lists 23 T cell receptor beta chains sequenced from one sample in a study of identical twins. One entry per CDR3 protein, called by TCRdb with MiXCR from the 5' RACE reads. The sample holds 1,800,000 or so distinct CDR3 sequences, around a third seen once. Sequences were obtained from cord blood. Receptors originate from a newborn girl in good health.

In DNA, the CDR3 is TGCAGCGTTGACGGGGAAGACCAAGAGACCCAGTACTTC. It yields the protein CSVDGEDQETQYF. The chain employs TRBV29-1 and TRBJ2-5, with a tentative D call TRBD2 (5 bases). Trimming pared 3 bases from V and 0 bases from J, leaving 8 bases between. Germline V CDR1 and CDR2: SQVTM, ANQGSEA. CDR3 length: 13 amino acids.

The chain has TRBV20-1 and TRBJ1-1; 7 bases are shared with TRBD1. J was trimmed by 4 bases and V by 6 bases; bases with no gene match: 5. The CDR3 is 12 residues long. Germline assignment: CDR1 DFQATT and CDR2 SNEGSKA (reference sequence). The CDR3 here is CSAPRTGTEAFF. The DNA for the CDR3 is TGCAGTGCCCCCCGGACAGGCACTGAAGCTTTCTTT.

This clonotype has only a few counts. V usage is TRBV12-3 or TRBV12-4 and J usage is TRBJ2-1, with D uncertain. The CDR3 has 16 amino acids. V lost 6 bases, J lost 0 bases, and 15 bases lay in between. For the CDR3, the DNA is TGTGCCAGCAGGGGCGCGGCGGAATTCTCCTACAATGAGCAGTTCTTC. It encodes CASRGAAEFSYNEQFF.

J is TRBJ2-1 and V is TRBV20-1, with TRBD2 matching over 9 bases. Near its end, the DNA agrees better with TRBJ2-7, so the J call may be wrong. Germline CDR1 reads DFQATT; CDR2 reads SNEGSKA (reference sequence). The CDR3 is made up of 14 amino acids. The DNA of the CDR3 is TGCAGTGCTAGCGGTCTAGCGGGGTTCAATGAGCAGTACTTC. It yields the protein CSASGLAGFNEQYF.

The chain is built from TRBV11-2 and TRBJ1-5, with D tentatively TRBD1 (5 bases). Germline V gives CDR1 SGHAT, CDR2 FQNNGV. The V end was cut by 1 base, the J end by 4 bases, with 11 bases between. CDR3 length: 15 residues. The CDR3: CASSLAAGSNQPQHF. The CDR3 coding sequence is TGTGCCAGCAGCTTAGCCGCAGGGTCAAATCAGCCCCAGCATTTT.

In its sample, this clonotype was seen many times. The V and J genes are TRBV10-3 and TRBJ2-7; TRBD2 matches 9 bases. Trimming cost V 3 bases and J 3 bases; bases outside gene matches: 3. In germline, CDR1 is ENHRY, CDR2 SYGVKD. This CDR3 contains 14 residues. The DNA of the CDR3 is TGTGCCATCAGTGAACGAGCGGGAGGCTACGAGCAGTACTTC. Its translation: CAISERAGGYEQYF.

V gene TRBV5-1 combines with J gene TRBJ1-6; D ambiguous. Per the germline V gene, CDR1 is SGHRS and CDR2 is YFSETQ. This CDR3 spans 16 amino acids. The ends were cut back, 0 bases at V and 7 bases at J, with 14 bases in the middle. DNA of the CDR3: TGCGCCAGCAGCTTGGTCGTAGGGTCGAAGAATTCACCCCTCCACTTT. Translated: CASSLVVGSKNSPLHF.

The rearrangement uses TRBV9 and TRBJ2-1; TRBD2 matches 13 bases. Losses at the gene ends were 0 bases for V and 9 bases for J; bases not matched to a gene: 9. The V gene's germline CDR1 is SGDLS and CDR2 YYNGEE. This CDR3 has 17 residues. CDR3 sequence (DNA): TGTGCCAGCAGCGTAGCTTTGACTAGCGGGGGGTTCGGTGAGCAGTTCTTC. Encoded protein: CASSVALTSGGFGEQFF.

This clonotype occurred a few times. The V and J genes are TRBV3-1 and TRBJ1-1; D call uncertain. The CDR3 contains 15 residues. In germline, CDR1 is LGHDT, CDR2 YNNKEL (reference sequence). The V gene lost 3 bases and the J gene lost 4 bases, with 15 bases spanning the gap. For the CDR3, the DNA is TGTGCCAGCAGCCATCCCGGAAACAGAGGCACTGAAGCTTTCTTT. As protein: CASSHPGNRGTEAFF.

The rearrangement joins TRBV2 to TRBJ2-7, with D perhaps TRBD1 (6 bases). Germline CDR1 and CDR2: SNHLY and FYNNEI. This CDR3 has 14 residues. Trimming took off 4 bases at V and 4 bases at J, with 14 bases between the two ends. The chain's CDR3 is CASSVIKTGYEQYF. The CDR3 DNA reads as TGTGCCAGCAGTGTAATTAAAACAGGGTACGAGCAGTACTTC.

The J gene is TRBJ1-2, the V gene TRBV25-1, with unresolved D. The CDR3 runs 14 residues. Between the trimmed V and J ends, which lost 1 base and 3 bases, there was a span of 9 bases. Germline assignment: CDR1 MGHDK and CDR2 SYGVNS. The CDR3 loop is CASSEFNPDYGYTF. CDR3 bases: TGTGCCAGCAGTGAATTTAACCCGGACTATGGCTACACCTTC.

The rearrangement links TRBV29-1 to TRBJ2-5; D unresolved. Trimming left V 3 bases short and J 5 bases short, with 13 bases between. This CDR3 is 13 amino acids long. The germline gives CDR1 SQVTM, CDR2 ANQGSEA. CDR3 amino acids: CSVEAEVGETQYF. In DNA, the CDR3 is TGCAGCGTTGAGGCGGAAGTGGGCGAGACCCAGTACTTC.

This chain uses TRBV4-1 with TRBJ2-1; 8 positions agree with TRBD2. Trimming at V came to 1 base and at J to 6 bases, leaving 8 bases not matched to a gene. Germline V gene lookup returns CDR1 MGHRA and CDR2 YSYEKL. The CDR3 loop spans 16 amino acids. DNA of the CDR3: TGCGCCAGCAGCCAAGGCCCGGGACTAGTGGGCAATGAGCAGTTCTTC. Its protein product is CASSQGPGLVGNEQFF.

This chain joins TRBV6-1 and TRBJ2-5; TRBD2 agrees at 8 bases. CDR1 is MNHNS and CDR2 is SASEGT in the germline V gene. J was trimmed by 6 bases and V by 4 bases; bases with no gene match: 4. The CDR3 is made up of 13 amino acids. This CDR3 reads CASSVSGVKTQYF. CDR3 sequence (DNA): TGTGCCAGCAGTGTTAGCGGGGTTAAGACCCAGTACTTC.

The chain recombines TRBV25-1 with TRBJ2-6, with D possibly matching TRBD1 (5 bases). The CDR3 covers 15 residues. The ends were cut back, 4 bases at V and 3 bases at J, with 10 bases in the middle. Germline CDR1 is MGHDK and CDR2 is SYGVNS. The CDR3 DNA is TGTGCCAGCAGTGCTCTAGGGGTTGGGGCCAACGTCCTGACTTTC. This gives the protein CASSALGVGANVLTF.

V usage is TRBV6-5 and J usage is TRBJ1-4, with a possible D match to TRBD1 (6 bases). The V gene's germline CDR1 is MNHEY and CDR2 SVGAGI. Deletions cut 5 bases from V and 7 bases from J, with 17 bases between. The CDR3 contains 15 residues. The CDR3 sequence: CASSGAWGGGEKLFF. The CDR3 DNA is TGTGCCAGCAGTGGGGCTTGGGGGGGCGGTGAAAAACTGTTTTTT.

The chain has TRBV9 and TRBJ2-2; 11 nucleotides agree with TRBD2. The CDR3 has 16 amino acids. Losses at the gene ends were 0 bases for V and 5 bases for J; bases not matched to a gene: 3. Germline CDR1 SGDLS, CDR2 YYNGEE. CDR3 amino acids: CASSVGLAGWTGELFF. The CDR3 coding sequence is TGTGCCAGCAGCGTAGGACTAGCGGGGTGGACCGGGGAGCTGTTTTTT.

The chain recombines TRBV6-5 with TRBJ2-1; 10 bases are a match to TRBD2. Unmatched junction bases numbered 9, after V lost 6 bases and J lost 7 bases. Germline V gene sequence: CDR1 MNHEY, CDR2 SVGAGI. The CDR3 totals 15 residues. CDR3 sequence reads: CASSRTSGNGNEQFF. The DNA of the CDR3 is TGTGCCAGCAGCCGGACTAGCGGAAACGGGAATGAGCAGTTCTTC.

There are a few counts of this clonotype. The chain recombines TRBV27 with TRBJ2-5; a weak D match, TRBD2 (7 bases). The germline V gene encodes CDR1 MNHEY and CDR2 SMNVEV (reference sequence). V lost 3 bases to trimming and J lost 11 bases, with 16 bases between them. This CDR3 comprises 13 residues. CDR3 nucleotide sequence: TGTGCCAGCAGTTTGGGGGGGCAAAGTGAGCAGTACTTC. It encodes CASSLGGQSEQYF.

This clonotype was seen only a few times. The chain employs TRBV7-2 and TRBJ2-7; D ambiguous. V lost 1 base and J lost 2, with 15 bases in between. Looked up from germline, CDR1 is SGHTA and CDR2 is FQGNSA. The CDR3 has 16 amino acids. CDR3 region: CASSLVSASITYEQYF. In DNA, the CDR3 is TGTGCCAGCAGCTTAGTCTCGGCTTCCATCACCTACGAGCAGTACTTC.

At least ten counts were recorded for this clonotype. The chain uses TRBV29-1 and TRBJ2-1; D gene uncertain. With 4 bases removed from V and 0 bases from J, the gap between germline ends came to 10 bases. Germline V CDR1 and CDR2: SQVTM, ANQGSEA. The CDR3 extends over 14 amino acids. In DNA, the CDR3 is TGCAGCGTTGGATGGGGTAGCTCCTACAATGAGCAGTTCTTC. Protein: CSVGWGSSYNEQFF.

This clonotype was seen only a few times. This chain connects TRBV6-5 to TRBJ2-7; D unresolved. The germline V gene encodes CDR1 MNHEY and CDR2 SVGAGI. Between the trimmed V and J ends, which lost 7 bases and 4 bases, there was a span of 14 bases. The CDR3 totals 13 residues. CDR3 sequence (DNA): TGTGCCAGCATCATTTTGGACCCTTACGAGCAGTACTTC. The encoded protein is CASIILDPYEQYF.

V is TRBV29-1 and J is TRBJ2-1, with a tentative D call TRBD1 (5 bases). Per germline, CDR1 SQVTM and CDR2 ANQGSEA. The CDR3 runs 14 residues. V dropped 7 bases and J dropped 2 bases, with 15 bases sitting between them. CDR3 in amino acids: CSAIRQDTYNEQFF. The CDR3 DNA reads TGCAGCGCTATCAGGCAGGACACCTACAATGAGCAGTTCTTC.